These 16 T cell receptor beta chains came from one sample sequenced in a study of shared clonotypes between healthy human individuals. Measured with immunoSEQ multiplex PCR; TCRdb has only the in-frame clones, and not every one. Altogether fewer than 650,000 clones are present, 75% to 85% being singletons, with the ten largest covering 10% to 15%. Sequenced sample: PBMCs. These receptors were collected from a woman aged 40 to 50 in good health. Some clones in this sample may be carry-over from other donors' samples.

The gene calls are TRBV7-9 and TRBJ2-3; 9 bases align to TRBD2. Germline lookup yields CDR1 SEHNR and CDR2 FQNEAQ (reference sequence). The CDR3 totals 16 residues. V lost 1 base, J lost 5 bases, and 7 bases stayed unmatched. The CDR3 sequence: CASSLVSGRRGDTQYF. For the CDR3, the DNA is TGTGCCAGCAGCTTAGTTAGCGGGAGAAGGGGAGATACGCAGTATTTT.

This chain links TRBV11-2 with TRBJ1-4, with 8 bases lining up with TRBD1. The CDR3 has 15 amino acids. The ends lost 3 bases at V and 8 bases at J; junction bases unmatched: 8. From germline, CDR1 is SGHAT and CDR2 FQNNGV. The CDR3 loop reads CASSFLGQGTEKLFF. The DNA for the CDR3 is TGTGCCAGCAGCTTCCTCGGACAGGGTACGGAAAAACTGTTTTTT.

The rearrangement links TRBV5-1 to TRBJ2-1; D ambiguous. The germline V gene has CDR1 SGHRS and CDR2 YFSETQ. This CDR3 has 12 amino acids. Deletions cut 6 bases from V and 5 bases from J, with 9 bases between. The CDR3 bases are TGCGCCAGCACCAACGTACACAATGAGCAGTTCTTC. Its translation: CASTNVHNEQFF. Complete variable domain (other parts from reference TRBV5-1 and TRBJ2-1): KAGVTQTPRYLIKTRGQQVTLSCSPISGHRSVSWYQQTPGQGLQFLFEYFSETQRNKGNFPGRFSGRQFSNSRSEMNVSTLELGDSALYLCASTNVHNEQFFGPGTRLTVL.

The J gene is TRBJ2-1, the V gene TRBV7-2, with TRBD2 matching over 7 bases. This CDR3 region has 16 residues. Germline trimming cut 0 bases from V and 6 bases from J; bases unmatched to any gene: 8. CDR1 is SGHTA and CDR2 is FQGNSA in the germline V gene. The CDR3 bases are TGTGCCAGCAGCTTAGCGACGGGCGGGGGTTTCAATGAGCAGTTCTTC. It is translated as CASSLATGGGFNEQFF.

The chain joins TRBV4-3 to TRBJ1-3, with D tentatively TRBD1 (5 bases). V lost 0 bases and J 4 bases, leaving 10 bases between the germline ends. Germline V gives CDR1 LGHNA, CDR2 YSLEER. This CDR3 comprises 15 residues. The CDR3 sequence: CASSQDLGGGNTIYF. CDR3 bases: TGCGCCAGCAGCCAAGATCTCGGGGGAGGAAACACCATATATTTT.

The chain is built from TRBV7-2 and TRBJ2-7, with unresolved D. The V and J ends lost 2 bases and 2 bases respectively, with 10 bases between them. Germline-derived CDR1 and CDR2 are SGHTA and FQGNSA. The CDR3 loop spans 14 amino acids. The CDR3 region is CASSLFSGPYEQYF. DNA for the CDR3: TGTGCCAGCAGCTTATTTAGTGGTCCCTACGAGCAGTACTTC.

The rearrangement uses TRBV14 and TRBJ1-4; no clear D gene. Per the germline V gene, CDR1 is SGHDN and CDR2 is FVKESK. This CDR3 has 12 amino acids. V lost 1 base, J lost 11 bases, and 8 bases lay in between. The DNA of the CDR3 is TGTGCCAGCAGCCAAGGAAGGTCCAAACTGTTTTTT. This encodes CASSQGRSKLFF.

This sequence joins TRBV2 and TRBJ2-5, with unresolved D. Trimming removed 6 bases from V and 2 bases from J, with 7 bases in between. Germline CDR1 and CDR2: SNHLY and FYNNEI. The CDR3 has 12 residues. CDR3 sequence: CASRLEQETQYF. The DNA of the CDR3 is TGTGCCAGCAGGTTGGAGCAAGAGACCCAGTACTTC.

This sequence joins TRBV28 and TRBJ1-3; 8 bases map to TRBD1. Germline values: CDR1 MDHEN, CDR2 SYDVKM. V lost 5 bases, J lost 0 bases, and 15 bases stayed unmatched. The CDR3 contains 19 residues. CDR3 amino acids: CASSPVRGWGTGSGNTIYF. The CDR3 DNA reads TGTGCCAGCAGTCCAGTCCGGGGTTGGGGGACAGGCTCTGGAAACACCATATATTTT.

The rearrangement joins TRBV15 to TRBJ2-2, with D perhaps TRBD1 (5 bases). CDR1 LNHNV and CDR2 YYDKDF come from the germline V gene (reference sequence). The CDR3 loop spans 17 amino acids. Trimming stripped 0 bases from V and 1 base from J, with 12 bases between. The DNA of the CDR3 is TGTGCCACCAGCAGAGATTTAGGGCAGGGGAACACCGGGGAGCTGTTTTTT. Its translation is CATSRDLGQGNTGELFF.

There are a few counts of this clone. The chain links TRBV30 to TRBJ1-1; D gene unclear. The V gene lost 2 bases and the J gene lost 0 bases, with 10 bases spanning the gap. Germline CDR1 is GTSNPN and CDR2 is SVGIG (reference sequence). CDR3 length equals 14 residues. CDR3 sequence reads: CAWSPPVMNTEAFF. CDR3 in DNA: TGTGCCTGGAGTCCCCCTGTCATGAACACTGAAGCTTTCTTT.

This rearrangement joins TRBV15 to TRBJ2-1; tentatively, D is TRBD1 or TRBD2 (5 bases each). Trimming cost V 5 bases and J 10 bases, with 15 bases left between them. CDR1 is LNHNV and CDR2 is YYDKDF in the germline V gene (reference sequence). CDR3 length: 13 amino acids. The CDR3 sequence: CATSWDPGVEQFF. Written as DNA, the CDR3 is TGTGCCACCAGCTGGGACCCCGGGGTGGAGCAGTTCTTC.

The chain uses TRBV7-9 and TRBJ2-7, with 8 bases fitting TRBD2. The CDR3 runs to 13 residues. The germline V gene encodes CDR1 SEHNR and CDR2 FQNEAQ (reference sequence). V trimming: 7 bases; J trimming: 5 bases; junction bases outside the gene matches: 7. The CDR3 DNA is TGTGCCAGCACCGATAGCGGGATAAACGAGCAGTACTTC. Residues: CASTDSGINEQYF.

This clone came up once. The chain combines TRBV6-1 with TRBJ1-5; 8 positions agree with TRBD1. V gave up 6 bases and J gave up 4 bases; unmatched junction bases: 5. Germline lookup yields CDR1 MNHNS and CDR2 SASEGT. The CDR3 extends over 14 amino acids. The CDR3 reads CASRDRVSNQPQHF. CDR3 DNA sequence: TGTGCCAGCAGGGACAGGGTCTCTAATCAGCCCCAGCATTTT.

The chain employs TRBV6-6 and TRBJ1-5; 7 bases agree with TRBD1. The CDR3 loop spans 13 amino acids. In germline, CDR1 is MNHNY, CDR2 SVGAGI (reference sequence). J gave up 7 bases and V 6 bases, and 6 bases lay outside the gene matches. The CDR3 protein is CASRRGGGQPQHF. CDR3 nucleotides: TGTGCCAGCAGAAGGGGAGGGGGCCAGCCCCAGCATTTT.

This clone appeared once. The chain joins TRBV14 to TRBJ1-2, with 9 bases matching TRBD1. CDR1 SGHDN and CDR2 FVKESK come from the germline V gene. With 4 bases clipped from V and 5 bases from J, the junction kept 17 bases outside the gene matches. The CDR3 contains 18 residues. The CDR3 region is CASSPSRDRVQRPYGYTF. The CDR3 DNA sequence: TGTGCCAGCAGCCCGTCCCGGGACAGGGTTCAACGCCCTTATGGCTACACCTTC.